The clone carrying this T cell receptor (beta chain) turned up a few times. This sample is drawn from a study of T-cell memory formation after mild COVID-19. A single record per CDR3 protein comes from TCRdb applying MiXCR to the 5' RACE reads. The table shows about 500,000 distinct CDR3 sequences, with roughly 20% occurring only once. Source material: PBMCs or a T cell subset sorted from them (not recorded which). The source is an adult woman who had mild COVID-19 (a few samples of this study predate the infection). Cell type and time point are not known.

CDR3 sequence reads: CATSRETSGRETQYF. Here the CDR3 DNA reads TGTGCCACCAGCAGGGAGACAAGCGGGAGGGAGACCCAGTACTTC. V and J are TRBV15 and TRBJ2-5, with TRBD2 matching over 9 bases. The germline V gene encodes CDR1 LNHNV and CDR2 YYDKDF (reference sequence). The trim removed 3 bases at V and 5 bases at J, leaving 7 bases unmatched. The CDR3 consists of 15 residues.